The 15 T cell receptor beta chains listed next were all sequenced from one sample in a study of B cell selection in AIRE deficiency. Sorted regulatory T cells were CD4-positive, CD25-high and CD127-low or negative. Using immunoSEQ multiplex PCR, the repertoire was profiled, and TCRdb retains in-frame clones only, with some absent. This table has 20,000 to 30,000 clones, 92% appearing once. Source material: CD4+CD25+ Tregs sorted from PBMCs. The receptors were sampled from a human donor in good health.

The V and J genes are TRBV5-6 and TRBJ2-7, with 12 bases identical to TRBD2. The length of the CDR3 is 16 residues. With 4 bases clipped from V and 4 bases from J, the junction kept 9 bases outside the gene matches. Germline assignment: CDR1 SGHDT and CDR2 YYEEEE. CDR3 bases: TGTGCCAGCAGCCGCGTCGGGGGACTAGCGGGTTACGAGCAGTACTTC. It translates to CASSRVGGLAGYEQYF.

The J gene is TRBJ2-3, the V gene TRBV7-9; D is possibly TRBD1 (6 bases). V shed 1 base and J shed 2 bases, with 10 bases lying between them. The CDR3 runs to 15 residues. Germline V gives CDR1 SEHNR, CDR2 FQNEAQ (reference sequence). CDR3 region: CASSLVNRDTDTQYF. The CDR3 DNA follows: TGTGCCAGCAGCTTAGTAAACAGGGACACAGATACGCAGTATTTT. The variable domain in full, with the rest retrieved from reference TRBV7-9 and TRBJ2-3, is DTGVSQNPRHKITKRGQNVTFRCDPISEHNRLYWYRQTLGQGPEFLTYFQNEAQLEKSRLLSDRFSAERPKGSFSTLEIQRTEQGDSAMYLCASSLVNRDTDTQYFGPGTRLTVL.

V gene TRBV19 combines with J gene TRBJ2-3, with D hard to call. CDR3 size: 15 residues. The germline V gene has CDR1 LNHDA and CDR2 SQIVND (reference sequence). Trimming stripped 3 bases from V and 3 bases from J, with 13 bases between. CDR3 amino acids: CASSISSRTTDTQYF. In nucleotides, the CDR3 is TGTGCCAGTAGTATCTCTAGTAGGACGACAGATACGCAGTATTTT.

J is TRBJ2-2 and V is TRBV5-6; D is unresolved. CDR1 is SGHDT and CDR2 is YYEEEE in the germline V gene. The CDR3 is 14 amino acids. V lost 0 bases and J 2 bases, leaving 5 bases between the germline ends. The CDR3 DNA follows: TGTGCCAGCAGCTTGGGGAAAAACACCGGGGAGCTGTTTTTT. Amino acids: CASSLGKNTGELFF.

This clone occurred once. The rearrangement joins TRBV19 to TRBJ1-3; D may be TRBD1 (5 bases). The V gene lost 7 bases and the J gene lost 0 bases, with 16 bases spanning the gap. This CDR3 comprises 16 residues. Looked up from germline, CDR1 is LNHDA and CDR2 is SQIVND (reference sequence). CDR3 in DNA: TGTGCCAGTAAGGAGGAAGGGACGATCTCTGGAAACACCATATATTTT. Its translation: CASKEEGTISGNTIYF.

The chain joins TRBV5-1 to TRBJ1-2; TRBD1 matches at 7 bases. The CDR3 contains 13 residues. With 7 bases clipped from V and 2 bases from J, the junction kept 5 bases outside the gene matches. Germline-derived CDR1 and CDR2 are SGHRS and YFSETQ. CDR3 coding DNA: TGCGCCAGCCAACAGGGGTCAAACTATGGCTACACCTTC. Translated, it gives CASQQGSNYGYTF.

The V and J genes are TRBV4-1 and TRBJ2-3, with no clear D. Deletions cut 0 bases from V and 5 bases from J, with 9 bases between. There are 14 residues in the CDR3. Germline CDR1 is MGHRA and CDR2 is YSYEKL. The chain's CDR3 is CASSQEGRGDTQYF. CDR3 sequence (DNA): TGCGCCAGCAGCCAAGAGGGCAGAGGAGATACGCAGTATTTT.

The chain carries TRBV20-1 and TRBJ2-4; D is uncertain. The CDR3 is 8 residues long. The V gene's germline CDR1 is DFQATT and CDR2 SNEGSKA (reference sequence). The V gene lost 5 bases and the J gene lost 15 bases, with 8 bases spanning the gap. The DNA for the CDR3 is TGCAGTGCTGCCCCAGGGTACTTC. Its translation is CSAAPGYF.

The chain uses TRBV18 and TRBJ2-7; D not certain. Per germline, CDR1 KGHSH and CDR2 LQKENI. Trimming pared 0 bases from V and 0 bases from J, leaving 6 bases between. This CDR3 region has 14 residues. For the CDR3, the DNA is TGTGCCAGCTCACCACCAGGAGCCTCCTACGAGCAGTACTTC. The encoded protein is CASSPPGASYEQYF.

The chain uses TRBV4-3 and TRBJ1-1; 8 nucleotides align to TRBD1. V lost 2 bases, J lost 5 bases, and 1 base stayed unmatched. This CDR3 is 13 amino acids long. Germline values: CDR1 LGHNA, CDR2 YSLEER. The CDR3 loop is CASSQQGATEAFF. The CDR3 DNA sequence: TGCGCCAGCAGCCAACAGGGGGCGACTGAAGCTTTCTTT.

The J gene is TRBJ2-7, the V gene TRBV7-9; tentatively, D is TRBD1 or TRBD2 (5 bases each). Germline CDR1 SEHNR, CDR2 FQNEAQ (reference sequence). The V and J ends lost 0 bases and 3 bases respectively, with 15 bases between them. The CDR3 runs 16 residues. In DNA form, the CDR3 reads TGTGCCAGCAGCTTAGCGGGTGGGGGTCGACTCTACGAGCAGTACTTC. Protein sequence: CASSLAGGGRLYEQYF.

The V call is TRBV4-3, the J call TRBJ2-2; the match to TRBD2 covers 10 bases. The V and J ends lost 3 bases and 4 bases, in that order; junction bases with no gene match: 2. Per germline, CDR1 LGHNA and CDR2 YSLEER. The CDR3 is made up of 15 amino acids. For the CDR3, the DNA is TGCGCCAGCAGCCAGTTAGCGGGGGGCACCGGGGAGCTGTTTTTT. It translates to CASSQLAGGTGELFF.

This chain joins TRBV5-4 and TRBJ1-1; no clear D gene. CDR3 size: 15 residues. Germline V lookup: CDR1 SGHNT, CDR2 YYREEE (reference sequence). V was pared by 0 bases and J by 1 base, with 10 bases between. The CDR3 sequence: CASSLESRANTEAFF. In nucleotides, the CDR3 is TGTGCCAGCAGCTTGGAGTCGCGGGCGAACACTGAAGCTTTCTTT.

The chain employs TRBV6-6 and TRBJ2-2, with D tentatively TRBD2 (7 bases). Trimming took off 4 bases at V and 6 bases at J, with 9 bases between the two ends. Germline V gives CDR1 MNHNY, CDR2 SVGAGI (reference sequence). This CDR3 spans 13 amino acids. CDR3 in amino acids: CASSFGGPGELFF. The CDR3 region has the DNA TGTGCCAGCAGTTTCGGGGGGCCCGGGGAGCTGTTTTTT.

Only one count was recorded for this clone. CDR3 DNA sequence: TGTGCCAGTAGTACTCGGACTAGCGGGGGGCTCGAGCAGTACTTC. Protein product: CASSTRTSGGLEQYF. The chain combines TRBV19 with TRBJ2-7; 14 bases align to TRBD2. Germline trimming cut 4 bases from V and 6 bases from J; bases unmatched to any gene: 5. Germline lookup yields CDR1 LNHDA and CDR2 SQIVND (reference sequence). The length of the CDR3 is 15 residues.